The rows below give T cell receptor beta chains drawn from one sample of a study of blood T cell repertoires in COVID-19. Measured with immunoSEQ multiplex PCR; TCRdb has only the in-frame clones, and not every one. In the table there are about 270,000 clones, approximately 89% of which are singletons. The specimen sequenced was PBMCs or T cells enriched from blood (not recorded which). The receptor source for this set is a woman aged 40 to 50 with acute COVID-19. Each CDR3 is given with its conserved first and last residue. A D gene is named only where the DNA matches it firmly. Clone size appears in some rows only: once, few, many, or a class for an expanded clone.

j_call: TRBJ2-2; v_call: TRBV2; d_call: .; clone_size: .; cdr3_aa: CASSDISGPNTGELFF; cdr3_nt: TGTGCCAGCAGTGATATCAGCGGACCGAACACCGGGGAGCTGTTTTTT
j_call: TRBJ2-1; v_call: TRBV7-3; d_call: TRBD2; clone_size: .; cdr3_aa: CASSASGRAGDEQFF; cdr3_nt: TGTGCCAGCAGCGCTAGCGGGAGGGCGGGCGATGAGCAGTTCTTC
j_call: TRBJ1-1; v_call: TRBV18; d_call: TRBD1; clone_size: .; cdr3_aa: CASSQDRANTEAFF; cdr3_nt: TGTGCCAGCTCCCAGGACAGGGCGAACACTGAAGCTTTCTTT
j_call: TRBJ2-1; v_call: TRBV7-8; d_call: TRBD2; clone_size: .; cdr3_aa: CASSLRGLAASSYNEQFF; cdr3_nt: TGTGCCAGCAGCTTAAGGGGCCTAGCGGCAAGCTCCTACAATGAGCAGTTCTTC
j_call: TRBJ1-1; v_call: TRBV29-1; d_call: TRBD1; clone_size: once; cdr3_aa: CSDKTGKNTEAFF; cdr3_nt: TGCAGCGACAAGACAGGGAAGAACACTGAAGCTTTCTTT
j_call: TRBJ1-1; v_call: TRBV25-1; d_call: TRBD1; clone_size: once; cdr3_aa: CASSLGGFNTEAFF; cdr3_nt: TGTGCCAGCAGCCTAGGGGGCTTTAACACTGAAGCTTTCTTT
j_call: TRBJ1-2; v_call: TRBV7-2; d_call: .; clone_size: .; cdr3_aa: CASSLGGRAYGYTF; cdr3_nt: TGTGCCAGCAGCTTAGGTGGCAGGGCCTATGGCTACACCTTC
j_call: TRBJ2-7; v_call: TRBV19; d_call: TRBD1; clone_size: .; cdr3_aa: CASSIQGQGSYEQYF; cdr3_nt: TGTGCCAGTAGTATTCAGGGACAGGGCTCCTACGAGCAGTACTTC
j_call: TRBJ1-2; v_call: TRBV12-3/TRBV12-4; d_call: .; clone_size: few; cdr3_aa: CASARGYGYTF; cdr3_nt: TGTGCCAGCGCCCGGGGCTATGGCTACACCTTC
j_call: TRBJ2-7; v_call: TRBV24-1; d_call: .; clone_size: .; cdr3_aa: CATSARDSYEQYF; cdr3_nt: TGTGCCACCAGTGCCCGGGACTCCTACGAGCAGTACTTC
j_call: TRBJ2-1; v_call: TRBV9; d_call: TRBD2; clone_size: .; cdr3_aa: CASSVAVSGSGSVNEQFF; cdr3_nt: TGTGCCAGCAGCGTAGCCGTTAGTGGTAGCGGGAGCGTCAATGAGCAGTTCTTC